The entry below gives a single T cell receptor (beta chain) sequence along with its context. Its recognized antigen is unknown. Per-base qualities were not stored, and no clone one base away is much larger. The entry originates in a study of shared clonotypes between healthy human individuals (dated by TCRdb to the early 2020s). Background for the entire study: A few men and two women, aged 18 to 49 years, made up the cohort. For each donor, CD4 naive and CD4 memory were each given three plates, CD8 naive was given two plates, and CD8 memory was given one plate. To estimate repertoire size and how much clonotype sharing occurs between individuals, the study deeply sequenced the blood TCR repertoires of roughly 5 healthy adults. To increase sequencing depth and limit assay-specific biases, different laboratories used diverse techniques to prepare libraries and sequence TCR repertoires. Between about 0.8 and 9 billion PBMCs per donor were obtained by leukapheresis.

Using the deep immunoSEQ assay, TCR CDR3 regions were amplified from genomic DNA by multiplex PCR. Extracted genomic DNA from each cell subset was distributed evenly across all wells of several immunoSEQ 96-well plates, and each plate was treated as a replicate. Each replicate PCR for sorted subsets received around 0.2 ug genomic DNA, equal to 28,000 or so T cell genomes. Purified libraries were measured with a Qubit 3.0 fluorometer, size-checked on a Bioanalyzer 2100, and measured again with the KAPA Library Quantification kit. Every immunoSEQ 96-well plate was sequenced on a dedicated single-read 150-cycle Illumina NextSeq 550 flow cell. The study's own analysis went as follows. Because the immunoSEQ output held only junctional sequences and lacked quality scores, the filtering could not match the filtering applied to full-length reads. Sequences were annotated with PyIR, a Python wrapper for IgBLAST v1.9, and V/J genes and CDR3 were assigned using IMGT germline references. Any read was removed if the V/J assignment was weak (E-value above 1e-6), the CDR3 was missing, or the read contained stop codons, out-of-frame junctions, or ambiguous translated residues. V3J clonotypes were defined as sequences sharing an identical inferred V gene, J gene, and CDR3 amino acid sequence. Percentage overlap between repertoires was calculated by dividing the number of shared unique clonotypes by the size of the smaller repertoire. Repertoire richness was assessed with RTK rarefaction, the Chao1 estimator, and Recon v2.1 estimates of unobserved clonotypes. Generation probabilities were computed with OLGA for all TCRbeta clonotypes obtained by the gDNA method from several donors. The clones in this table, taken by TCRdb from immuneACCESS, are in-frame only. Not every clone is retained; where verified, under half of the shortfall comes from an unresolved V gene, and the cause of the rest is unknown. The V and J calls and the clone size are those of that table, but D and trimming were determined from the DNA. The sample contains roughly 700,000 clones, around 67% of them found a single time. Clones ranked in the top ten supply approximately 1.6% of the sample.

Donors were healthy HIV-negative adults with no recently reported acute infections or vaccinations. Every donor was a Caucasian adult living in Nashville, Tennessee, USA. CD4+ T cells were enriched by magnetic negative selection; naive cells were then positively selected on CD45RA, and the negative fraction formed the memory subset. Blood was collected by leukapheresis, and PBMCs were isolated by Ficoll-Histopaque density gradient centrifugation and then cryopreserved in liquid nitrogen vapor phase. Analytical flow cytometry was used to check the purity and quantity of each magnetically sorted T cell population. Each sorted fraction had its genomic DNA isolated and then quantified by UV absorbance on a Nanodrop 2000c. The CDR3 goes from the cysteine to the phenylalanine over 17 residues. Kept here is only the CDR3 DNA, which spans 51 bases and is read in frame from base 1. Between the V and J ends, shortened by 6 bases and 5 bases respectively, the junction contains 26 bases. The germline V gene supplies CDR1 SGHRS and CDR2 YFSETQ.

The paper as a whole reports these results and caveats: The small number of donors limited the genetic and exposure-history diversity represented. Based on pairwise subsampling, the degree of clonotype sharing among donors was expected to be affected by sequencing depth. Naive subsets generally had larger estimated clonotype richness than memory subsets did. Compared with non-shared clonotypes, the clonotypes found in all four sorted-subset donors had higher generation probabilities. Sharing across several donors was observed for around 4.8% of naive CD4, about 4% of naive CD8, roughly 2.3% of memory CD4, and about 0.39% of memory CD8 clonotypes. Even with the large sequencing depth, rarefaction of the sorted-subset datasets indicated that sequencing was incomplete. Sampling was limited to blood, and TCR repertoires in tissue likely differ from TCR repertoires in blood.

This receptor was identified in a woman aged 25 to 45 in good health. Sample: memory CD4+ T cells sorted from blood. The cell subset or site label on this specimen signifies: CD45RA-negative fraction. The rearranged chain carries TRBV5-1 and TRBJ2-5; perhaps TRBD1 is the D gene, with 6 bases matching. The base sequence is TGCGCCAGCAACCCCAACGCCGCGGCCAGGGGCGGGGAGACCCAGTACTTC. It translates as CASNPNAAARGGETQYF.